This T cell receptor beta chain was sequenced during a study of identical twins. Regarding the study as a whole: High-abundance cord blood beta clonotypes had fewer insertions; memory repertoires showed none.

TCRdb itself ran the 5' RACE reads through MiXCR, one entry per CDR3 protein. Here the sample spans about 300,000 distinct CDR3 sequences, about 12% being singletons. This CDR3 has 13 amino acids. With 5 bases removed from V and 4 bases from J, the gap between germline ends came to 9 bases. This clonotype was recorded many times. The target antigen is unknown. These sequences were also reported in another study, on yellow fever vaccine responses in identical twins.

The material sequenced was CD8+ T cells sorted from blood. The clonotype originates from a young woman in good health. This chain uses TRBV12-3 or TRBV12-4 with TRBJ2-1; D gene uncertain. CDR3 nucleotides: TGTGCCAGCAGTGTACAGAATTACAATGAGCAGTTCTTC. Residues: CASSVQNYNEQFF.